These 20 T cell receptor beta chains came from one sample sequenced in a study of human T cells and chemical hapten exposure. Via MiXCR, TCRdb re-called the RACE reads, giving one row per CDR3 protein. The sample lists 380,000 or so distinct CDR3 sequences, around 5% occurring once. Documented time point: pre-sensitization, week 0. Noted treatment: therapeutic diphenylcyclopropenone sensitization with weekly scalp DPC. Sample: whole blood, taken in connection with sensitization to the hapten diphenylcyclopropenone (DPC). The origin of the receptors is a woman under 30 with alopecia areata. Some clones in this sample may be carry-over from other donors' samples.

A few counts support this clonotype. The chain carries TRBV6-2 or TRBV6-3 and TRBJ2-5; 8 nucleotides agree with TRBD1. V was pared by 4 bases and J by 5 bases, with 9 bases of the junction left unmatched. The germline V gene has CDR1 MNHEY and CDR2 SVGEGT. This CDR3 is 15 amino acids long. CDR3 sequence (DNA): TGTGCCAGCAGTTGGACAGGGTCTCGTTGGGAGACCCAGTACTTC. This translates into CASSWTGSRWETQYF.

This clonotype appeared many times. The rearrangement joins TRBV5-1 to TRBJ2-5, with 7 bases lining up with TRBD1. Per the germline V gene, CDR1 is SGHRS and CDR2 is YFSETQ. V lost 4 bases and J lost 5; bases outside the gene matches: 11. CDR3 length: 15 residues. The DNA of the CDR3 is TGCGCCAGCAGCCCAGGAACCGGGACAGTCGAGACCCAGTACTTC. It encodes CASSPGTGTVETQYF.

The rearrangement joins TRBV6-5 to TRBJ2-3, with 11 bases identical to TRBD2. CDR1 MNHEY and CDR2 SVGAGI come from the germline V gene. CDR3 length: 14 amino acids. The V segment lost 6 bases and the J segment 4 bases; nucleotides outside the gene matches: 3. The CDR3 DNA is TGTGCCAGCAGACTGACTAGCGGGGCAGATACGCAGTATTTT. Protein product: CASRLTSGADTQYF.

The rearrangement uses TRBV9 and TRBJ2-1, with 8 bases fitting TRBD2. The CDR3 runs to 15 residues. The V and J ends lost 0 bases and 5 bases, in that order; junction bases with no gene match: 4. Germline assignment: CDR1 SGDLS and CDR2 YYNGEE. CDR3 DNA: TGTGCCAGCAGCGTAGTTAGCGGGGTTAACAATGAGCAGTTCTTC. It codes for CASSVVSGVNNEQFF. Drawing the rest from reference TRBV9 and TRBJ2-1, the complete variable domain is DSGVTQTPKHLITATGQRVTLRCSPRSGDLSVYWYQQSLDQGLQFLIQYYNGEERAKGNILERFSAQQFPDLHSELNLSSLELGDSALYFCASSVVSGVNNEQFFGPGTRLTVL.

This clonotype has a count of ten or more. This chain links TRBV12-3 or TRBV12-4 with TRBJ1-3, with 7 bases lining up with TRBD1. This CDR3 has 14 amino acids. V lost 6 bases to trimming and J lost 8 bases; unmatched junction nucleotides: 10. CDR3 in amino acids: CASSPNRQGDTIYF. The CDR3 bases are TGTGCCAGCAGCCCCAACCGACAGGGAGACACCATATATTTT.

V gene TRBV2 combines with J gene TRBJ2-3; D remains unclear. Trimming cost V 6 bases and J 0 bases, with 7 bases left between them. The length of the CDR3 is 13 residues. CDR1 SNHLY and CDR2 FYNNEI come from the germline V gene. CDR3 nucleotides: TGTGCCAGCAGGCTATCAAGCACAGATACGCAGTATTTT. It encodes CASRLSSTDTQYF.

The chain joins TRBV4-2 to TRBJ1-4; TRBD1 is a possible D gene (6 bases). Germline CDR1 and CDR2: LGHNA and YNFKEQ. This CDR3 is 14 amino acids long. V lost 1 base and J lost 6, with 9 bases in between. CDR3 residues: CASSQGRGDEKLFF. In nucleotides, the CDR3 is TGTGCCAGCAGCCAAGGCAGGGGAGATGAAAAACTGTTTTTT.

This sequence joins TRBV7-2 and TRBJ2-7; D gene unclear. V was trimmed by 6 bases and J by 5 bases, leaving 8 bases between them. CDR3 length: 11 amino acids. Germline CDR1 is SGHTA and CDR2 is FQGNSA. The CDR3 DNA is TGTGCCAGCAGAGGATCCGACGAGCAGTACTTC. Protein product: CASRGSDEQYF. The entire variable domain, with the rest obtained from reference TRBV7-2 and TRBJ2-7, is as follows: GAGVSQSPSNKVTEKGKDVELRCDPISGHTALYWYRQSLGQGLEFLIYFQGNSAPDKSGLPSDRFSAERTGGSVSTLTIQRTQQEDSAVYLCASRGSDEQYFGPGTRLTVT.

This clonotype was seen many times. The rearrangement links TRBV28 to TRBJ2-7; no reliable D call. The V and J ends lost 3 bases and 6 bases respectively, with 12 bases between them. In germline, CDR1 is MDHEN, CDR2 SYDVKM. This CDR3 has 13 amino acids. CDR3 residues: CASSLVSTPEQYF. The CDR3 nucleotides read TGTGCCAGCAGTTTGGTATCTACCCCCGAGCAGTACTTC.

This clonotype was observed a few times. The chain is built from TRBV29-1 and TRBJ2-2; D remains ambiguous. Germline loops: CDR1 SQVTM, CDR2 ANQGSEA. V dropped 6 bases and J dropped 0 bases, with 8 bases sitting between them. The CDR3 is 13 residues long. The CDR3 sequence is CSVRTANTGELFF. The CDR3 DNA sequence: TGCAGCGTGCGGACGGCGAACACCGGGGAGCTGTTTTTT.

This clonotype was seen many times. The chain combines TRBV4-2 with TRBJ1-2; tentatively, D is TRBD1 (5 bases). Germline lookup yields CDR1 LGHNA and CDR2 YNFKEQ. Trimming left V 0 bases short and J 4 bases short, with 18 bases between. The CDR3 extends over 17 amino acids. CDR3 in DNA: TGTGCCAGCAGCCAAGACGGAGGGACGGTTAGATTCTATGGCTACACCTTC. Translating it yields CASSQDGGTVRFYGYTF.

The chain combines TRBV5-5 with TRBJ2-5; D not certain. The CDR3 covers 12 residues. The germline V gene has CDR1 SGHKS and CDR2 YYEKEE (reference sequence). V shed 3 bases and J shed 5 bases, with 8 bases lying between them. CDR3 DNA sequence: TGTGCCAGCAGCTCCGACGGGGAGACCCAGTACTTC. Translation: CASSSDGETQYF.

This chain links TRBV6-1 with TRBJ2-3, with D possibly TRBD2 on 5 matching bases. The length of the CDR3 is 14 residues. Germline V gene sequence: CDR1 MNHNS, CDR2 SASEGT. Trimming shortened V by 1 base and J by 6 bases, and 11 bases separated the two germline ends. CDR3 in DNA: TGTGCCAGCAGTGAAGGTGGAGGACCGGATACGCAGTATTTT. Its translation: CASSEGGGPDTQYF.

This sequence joins TRBV27 and TRBJ1-5; tentatively, D is TRBD1 (6 bases). The V end was cut by 0 bases, the J end by 0 bases, with 12 bases between. This CDR3 has 17 residues. The germline V gene has CDR1 MNHEY and CDR2 SMNVEV (reference sequence). Here the CDR3 DNA reads TGTGCCAGCAGTTTATCCTGGGACATCCTTAGCAATCAGCCCCAGCATTTT. This codes for CASSLSWDILSNQPQHF.

This clonotype was counted a few times. This sequence joins TRBV6-1 and TRBJ2-7, with 7 nucleotides matching TRBD2. Germline V gene sequence: CDR1 MNHNS, CDR2 SASEGT. Trimming took 3 bases from V and 2 from J; bases not matched to a gene: 10. This CDR3 is 16 amino acids long. This CDR3 is CASSDVPRGSPYEQYF. The DNA for the CDR3 is TGTGCCAGCAGTGACGTTCCGCGGGGGTCCCCCTACGAGCAGTACTTC.

This clonotype occurred a few times. The rearrangement links TRBV2 to TRBJ2-1; a weak D match, TRBD2 (5 bases). The CDR3 loop spans 11 amino acids. The V end lost 4 bases, the J end lost 9 bases, and 7 bases lay between the germline ends. Germline V gene sequence: CDR1 SNHLY, CDR2 FYNNEI. In nucleotides, the CDR3 is TGTGCCAGCAGTGGAGGACTTGAGCAGTTCTTC. Translating it yields CASSGGLEQFF.

This clonotype was seen ten or more times. The chain links TRBV4-3 to TRBJ1-1; no clear D gene. V dropped 4 bases and J dropped 4 bases, with 16 bases sitting between them. Per germline, CDR1 LGHNA and CDR2 YSLEER. The CDR3 runs 15 residues. In DNA form, the CDR3 reads TGCGCCAGCAGCCGAGTGTTAGGCGTCGTCACTGAAGCTTTCTTT. Residues: CASSRVLGVVTEAFF.

This clonotype was counted a few times. The chain carries TRBV7-6 and TRBJ2-7, with D possibly TRBD2 on 6 matching bases. The CDR3 is made up of 13 amino acids. Trimming cost V 5 bases and J 7 bases, with 15 bases left between them. From germline, CDR1 is SGHVS and CDR2 FNYEAQ. The CDR3 DNA is TGTGCCAGCAGCCCTAGCGCAGGGTATGAGCAGTACTTC. Residues: CASSPSAGYEQYF. Variable domain in full (rest from reference TRBV7-6 and TRBJ2-7): GAGVSQSPRYKVTKRGQDVALRCDPISGHVSLYWYRQALGQGPEFLTYFNYEAQQDKSGLPNDRFSAERPEGSISTLTIQRTEQRDSAMYRCASSPSAGYEQYFGPGTRLTVT.

This clonotype was seen at least ten times. This rearrangement joins TRBV12-3 or TRBV12-4 to TRBJ1-1; D not certain. The CDR3 sequence is 12 residues long. The germline V and J ends were trimmed by 7 bases and 6 bases, with 12 bases remaining between them. In nucleotides, the CDR3 is TGTGCCAGCACCCTCATGACACCTGAAGCTTTCTTT. As protein: CASTLMTPEAFF.

The chain is built from TRBV2 and TRBJ2-1, with TRBD2 matching 8 bases. This CDR3 contains 15 residues. Trimming took 6 bases from V and 7 from J; bases not matched to a gene: 11. From germline, CDR1 is SNHLY and CDR2 FYNNEI. The CDR3 loop reads CASRQNNGLANEQFF. CDR3 bases: TGTGCCAGCAGACAAAACAACGGACTAGCTAATGAGCAGTTCTTC.